This T cell receptor (beta chain) was sequenced for a study of T cells after somatic rescue of genetic block. CDR3 length: 14 residues. The V and J ends lost 0 bases and 3 bases respectively, with 10 bases between them. Germline assignment: CDR1 SGHRS and CDR2 YFSETQ. The assay was immunoSEQ multiplex PCR, and TCRdb's table has in-frame clones only and misses some. Among around 57,000 clones listed, 90% to 96% were seen once. Sequencing was done on a sample of peripheral blood mononuclear cells (PBMCs). The sequence came from a child younger than two. The chain recombines TRBV5-1 with TRBJ2-7; D unresolved. CDR3 residues: CASSLGVGFYEQYF. The CDR3 coding sequence is TGCGCCAGCAGCTTGGGGGTAGGGTTCTACGAGCAGTACTTC.